These 5 T cell receptor beta chains share one sample of origin, sequenced in a study of blood T cell repertoires in COVID-19. Method: immunoSEQ multiplex PCR; TCRdb's copy keeps in-frame clones and lacks some. The table includes about 140,000 clones, over 70% detected once. The sample comprised PBMCs or T cells enriched from blood (not recorded which). The receptors here all came from a man aged 50 or older in a cohort exposed to, infected with or recovered from COVID-19 (not recorded which).

This clone was observed a handful of times. V is TRBV28 and J is TRBJ1-2; D not certain. This CDR3 has 13 amino acids. CDR1 and CDR2 (germline): MDHEN, SYDVKM. The V end lost 4 bases, the J end lost 0 bases, and 6 bases lay between the germline ends. CDR3 protein: CASSSVANYGYTF. CDR3 nucleotide sequence: TGTGCCAGCAGTTCCGTAGCTAACTATGGCTACACCTTC.

This sequence joins TRBV7-9 and TRBJ2-7; TRBD1 matches 9 bases. This CDR3 has 15 residues. With 3 bases clipped from V and 6 bases from J, the junction kept 9 bases outside the gene matches. CDR1 and CDR2 from the germline V gene are SEHNR and FQNEAQ (reference sequence). CDR3 nucleotides: TGTGCCAGCAGCTTGGGGGACAGGGTAACTCGCGAGCAGTACTTC. This codes for CASSLGDRVTREQYF.

The rearrangement links TRBV28 to TRBJ1-4; D gene uncertain. Germline-derived CDR1 and CDR2 are MDHEN and SYDVKM. CDR3 length equals 15 residues. V lost 2 bases and J lost 0, with 7 bases in between. The CDR3 DNA reads as TGTGCCAGCAGTTTAGCAGATGCAACTAATGAAAAACTGTTTTTT. Its translation: CASSLADATNEKLFF. The entire variable domain, with the rest obtained from reference TRBV28 and TRBJ1-4, is as follows: DVKVTQSSRYLVKRTGEKVFLECVQDMDHENMFWYRQDPGLGLRLIYFSYDVKMKEKGDIPEGYSVSREKKERFSLILESASTNQTSMYLCASSLADATNEKLFFGSGTQLSVL.

This clone was recorded a few times. The CDR3 nucleotides are TGTGCCAGCAGCTTAGCCACAGGACAATTTGGCTTTTGGAACACTGAAGCTTTCTTT. This encodes CASSLATGQFGFWNTEAFF. V usage is TRBV7-3 and J usage is TRBJ1-1; D might be TRBD1 (5 bases). The CDR3 covers 19 residues. The germline V gene encodes CDR1 SGHTA and CDR2 FQGTGA. V gave up 2 bases and J gave up 1 base, with 23 bases separating them.

The chain joins TRBV6-5 to TRBJ2-7; TRBD1 is a possible D gene (6 bases). CDR1 and CDR2 (germline): MNHEY, SVGAGI. Trimming took 1 base from V and 12 from J, leaving 16 bases between them. The CDR3 runs to 13 residues. Here the CDR3 reads CASSYFQDSLRYF. CDR3 sequence (DNA): TGTGCCAGCAGTTACTTCCAGGACAGCCTGCGGTACTTC.